The clone carrying this T cell receptor beta chain was found a few times. TCRdb reanalysed the reads using MiXCR and keeps one entry per CDR3 protein. The data hold hundreds of thousands of distinct CDR3 sequences, with approximately 25% observed a single time. The data originate from a study of T cell repertoires in cytomegalovirus infection. With 5 bases removed from V and 0 bases from J, the gap between germline ends came to 8 bases. The V gene's germline CDR1 is MNHEY and CDR2 SMNVEV (reference sequence). This CDR3 comprises 14 residues. The chain carries TRBV27 and TRBJ1-3; D gene unclear. Sequences were obtained from CD8+ T cells from PBMCs. The TCR originated in a human donor in good health (CMV status not recorded). Some clones in this sample may be carry-over from other donors' samples. CDR3 in DNA: TGTGCCAGCAGTCCCGGTGTCTCTGGAAACACCATATATTTT. Its protein product is CASSPGVSGNTIYF.